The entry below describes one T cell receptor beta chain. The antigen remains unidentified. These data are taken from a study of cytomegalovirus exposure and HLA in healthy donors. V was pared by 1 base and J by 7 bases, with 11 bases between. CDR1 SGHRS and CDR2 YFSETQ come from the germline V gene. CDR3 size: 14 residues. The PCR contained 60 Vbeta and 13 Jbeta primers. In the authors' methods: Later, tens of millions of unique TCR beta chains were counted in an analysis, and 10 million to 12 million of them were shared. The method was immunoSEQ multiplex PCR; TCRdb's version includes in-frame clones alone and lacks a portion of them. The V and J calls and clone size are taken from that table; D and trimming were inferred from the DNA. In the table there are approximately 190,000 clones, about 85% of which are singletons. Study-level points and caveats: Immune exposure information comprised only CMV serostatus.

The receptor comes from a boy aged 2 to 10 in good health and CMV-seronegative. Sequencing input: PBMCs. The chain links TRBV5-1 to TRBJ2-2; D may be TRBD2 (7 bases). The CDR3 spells CASSLRGAIGELFF. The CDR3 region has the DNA TGCGCCAGCAGCTTGCGGGGGGCGATCGGGGAGCTGTTTTTT.